This T cell receptor (beta chain) was captured in a study of spatial heterogeneity in lung cancer. The overall study: For tumor regions, TCR transcript counts showed a strong correlation with a T cell module score derived from matched bulk RNA-seq.

TCRdb reprocessed the 5' RACE reads via MiXCR and lists one record per CDR3 protein. The profile covers over 1,500 distinct CDR3 sequences, with 8% to 10% appearing a single time and around 9.5% taken by the ten largest. Overall study results and limits: Tumors with more nonsynonymous mutations had more expanded intratumoral alpha and beta TCRs.

Regarding time point: sample taken at primary tumor resection. Relative to its sample, this clonotype is medium-sized. The antigen is unknown. The CDR3 sequence is 15 residues long. Trimming removed 3 bases from V and 7 bases from J; junction bases left unmatched: 9. This TCR derives from a female donor with early-stage non-small cell lung cancer. The rearrangement joins TRBV12-3 or TRBV12-4 to TRBJ1-5; TRBD1 aligns across 7 bases. The sample was lung tumor tissue, taken at surgery. The CDR3 sequence is CASSFPAGGDQPQHF. The CDR3 bases are TGTGCCAGCAGTTTTCCCGCAGGGGGAGACCAGCCCCAGCATTTT.